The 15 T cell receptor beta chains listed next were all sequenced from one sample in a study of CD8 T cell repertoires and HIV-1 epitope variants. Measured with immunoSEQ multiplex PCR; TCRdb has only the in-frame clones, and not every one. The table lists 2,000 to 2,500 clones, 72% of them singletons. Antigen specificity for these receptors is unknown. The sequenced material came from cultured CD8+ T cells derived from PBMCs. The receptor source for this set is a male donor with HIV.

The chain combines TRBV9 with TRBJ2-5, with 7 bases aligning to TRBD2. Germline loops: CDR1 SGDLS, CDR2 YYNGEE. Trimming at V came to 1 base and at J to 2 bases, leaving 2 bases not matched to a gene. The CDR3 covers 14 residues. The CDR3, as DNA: TGTGCCAGCAGCGTAAACGGGGGGCAAGAGACCCAGTACTTC. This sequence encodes CASSVNGGQETQYF.

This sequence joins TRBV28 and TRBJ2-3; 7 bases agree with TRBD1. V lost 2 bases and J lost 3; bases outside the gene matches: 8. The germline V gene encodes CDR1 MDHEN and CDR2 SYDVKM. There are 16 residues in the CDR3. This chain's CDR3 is CASSLTMQGVTDTQYF. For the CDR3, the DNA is TGTGCCAGCAGTTTAACTATGCAGGGGGTTACAGATACGCAGTATTTT.

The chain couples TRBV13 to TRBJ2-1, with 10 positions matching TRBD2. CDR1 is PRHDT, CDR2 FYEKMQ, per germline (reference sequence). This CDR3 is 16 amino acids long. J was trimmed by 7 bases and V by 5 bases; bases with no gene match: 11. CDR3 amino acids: CASSISGRDMLNEQFF. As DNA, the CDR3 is TGTGCCAGCAGCATCAGCGGGAGGGACATGTTGAATGAGCAGTTCTTC.

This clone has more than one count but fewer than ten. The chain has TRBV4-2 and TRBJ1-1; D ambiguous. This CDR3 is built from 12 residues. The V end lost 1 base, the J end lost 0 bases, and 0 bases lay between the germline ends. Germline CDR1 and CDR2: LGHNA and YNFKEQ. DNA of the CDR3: TGTGCCAGCAGCCAAGTGAACACTGAAGCTTTCTTT. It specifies CASSQVNTEAFF.

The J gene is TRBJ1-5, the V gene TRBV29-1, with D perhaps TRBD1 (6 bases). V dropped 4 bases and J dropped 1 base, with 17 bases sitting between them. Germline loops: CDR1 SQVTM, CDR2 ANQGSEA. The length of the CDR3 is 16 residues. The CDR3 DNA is TGCAGCGTTGGGGGGGGGATCGACAGGAGCAATCAGCCCCAGCATTTT. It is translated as CSVGGGIDRSNQPQHF.

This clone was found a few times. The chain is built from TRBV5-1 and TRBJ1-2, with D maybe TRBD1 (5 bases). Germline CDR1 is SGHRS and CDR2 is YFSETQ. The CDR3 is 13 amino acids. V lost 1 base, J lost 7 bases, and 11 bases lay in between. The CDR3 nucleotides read TGCGCCAGCAGCTTGTCTGGGGGGACTGGCTACACCTTC. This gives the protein CASSLSGGTGYTF.

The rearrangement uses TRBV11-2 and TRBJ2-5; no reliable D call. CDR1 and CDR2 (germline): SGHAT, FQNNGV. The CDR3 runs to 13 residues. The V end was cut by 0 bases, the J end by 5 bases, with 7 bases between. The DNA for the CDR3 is TGTGCCAGCAGCTTAGATCCTGGTGAGACCCAGTACTTC. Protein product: CASSLDPGETQYF.

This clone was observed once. The CDR3 DNA reads as TGTGCCAGCAGCCACATTAAGGGGCGCGACACCGGGGAGCTGTTTTTT. Its protein is CASSHIKGRDTGELFF. The chain joins TRBV7-9 to TRBJ2-2; maybe TRBD1 (5 bases). Deletions cut 5 bases from V and 3 bases from J, with 16 bases between. Germline V gives CDR1 SEHNR, CDR2 FQNEAQ (reference sequence). The CDR3 is made up of 16 amino acids. The whole variable domain, remainder taken from reference TRBV7-9 and TRBJ2-2, is DTGVSQNPRHKITKRGQNVTFRCDPISEHNRLYWYRQTLGQGPEFLTYFQNEAQLEKSRLLSDRFSAERPKGSFSTLEIQRTEQGDSAMYLCASSHIKGRDTGELFFGEGSRLTVL.

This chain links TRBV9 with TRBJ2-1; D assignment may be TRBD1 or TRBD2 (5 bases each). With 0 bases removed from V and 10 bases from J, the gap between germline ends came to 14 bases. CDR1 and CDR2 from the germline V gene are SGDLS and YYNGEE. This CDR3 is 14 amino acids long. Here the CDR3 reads CASSVEIRGVEQFF. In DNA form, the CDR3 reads TGTGCCAGCAGCGTAGAAATTAGAGGGGTAGAGCAGTTCTTC.

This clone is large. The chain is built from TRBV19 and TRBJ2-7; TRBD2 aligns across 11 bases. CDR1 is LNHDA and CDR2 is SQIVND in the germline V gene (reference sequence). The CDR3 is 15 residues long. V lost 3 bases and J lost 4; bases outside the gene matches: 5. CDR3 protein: CASSIRLAGIYEQYF. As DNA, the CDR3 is TGTGCCAGTAGTATCCGACTAGCGGGGATTTACGAGCAGTACTTC.

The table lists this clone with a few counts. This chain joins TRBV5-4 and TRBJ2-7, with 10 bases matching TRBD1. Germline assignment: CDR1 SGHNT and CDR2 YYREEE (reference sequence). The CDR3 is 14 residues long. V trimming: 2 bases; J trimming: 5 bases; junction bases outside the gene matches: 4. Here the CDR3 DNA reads TGTGCCAGCAGCTTCGGGACAGGGGTCGACGAGCAGTACTTC. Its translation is CASSFGTGVDEQYF.

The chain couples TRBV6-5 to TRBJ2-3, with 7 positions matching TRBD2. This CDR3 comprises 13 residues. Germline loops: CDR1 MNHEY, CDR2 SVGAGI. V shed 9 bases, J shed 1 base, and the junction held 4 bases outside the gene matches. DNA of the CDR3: TGTGCCAGTTCGGGGAGGGGCACAGATACGCAGTATTTT. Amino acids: CASSGRGTDTQYF.

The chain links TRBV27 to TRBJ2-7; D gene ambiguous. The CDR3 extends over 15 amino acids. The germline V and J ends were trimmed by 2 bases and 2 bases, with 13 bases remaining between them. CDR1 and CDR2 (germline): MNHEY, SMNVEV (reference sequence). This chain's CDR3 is CASSLTAQLTYEQYF. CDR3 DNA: TGTGCCAGCAGTTTAACAGCTCAGCTAACCTACGAGCAGTACTTC.

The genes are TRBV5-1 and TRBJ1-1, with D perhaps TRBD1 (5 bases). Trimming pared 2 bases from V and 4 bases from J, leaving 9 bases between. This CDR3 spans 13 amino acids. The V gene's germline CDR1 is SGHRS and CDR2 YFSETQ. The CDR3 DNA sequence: TGCGCCAGCAGCTTATATGGGGGCACTGAAGCTTTCTTT. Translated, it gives CASSLYGGTEAFF.

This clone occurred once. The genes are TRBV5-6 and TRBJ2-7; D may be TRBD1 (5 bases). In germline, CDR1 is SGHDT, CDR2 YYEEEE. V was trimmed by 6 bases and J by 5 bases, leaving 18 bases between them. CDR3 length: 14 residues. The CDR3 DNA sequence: TGTGCCAGCAAACCACAGGTCCAATTCCACGAGCAGTACTTC. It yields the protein CASKPQVQFHEQYF.